The present T cell receptor beta chain was sequenced within a study of cytomegalovirus exposure and HLA in healthy donors. The study, taken as a whole, reports: V- and J-gene trimming of TCR beta was linked (in a later analysis) to a missense DCLRE1C variant. Most CMV-associated TCR beta chains were later found to appear HLA-restricted.

PCR involved 60 Vbeta and 13 Jbeta primers. Produced via immunoSEQ multiplex PCR; TCRdb's table is partial and in-frame only. The sample consists of tens of thousands of clones, about nine tenths of them appearing once. A remark on this clone: Its antigen is currently unknown.

V gave up 6 bases and J gave up 12 bases; unmatched junction bases: 16. Germline CDR1 reads ENHRY; CDR2 reads SYGVKD. This CDR3 has 14 residues. The receptor was derived from a woman in her thirties or forties in good health and CMV-seropositive. Sequencing used PBMCs. The V gene is TRBV10-3, the J gene TRBJ2-7; the match to TRBD1 covers 8 bases. This CDR3 is CAIRGIGTGEGRYF. The DNA of the CDR3 is TGTGCCATCAGGGGGATTGGGACAGGTGAGGGGAGGTACTTC.